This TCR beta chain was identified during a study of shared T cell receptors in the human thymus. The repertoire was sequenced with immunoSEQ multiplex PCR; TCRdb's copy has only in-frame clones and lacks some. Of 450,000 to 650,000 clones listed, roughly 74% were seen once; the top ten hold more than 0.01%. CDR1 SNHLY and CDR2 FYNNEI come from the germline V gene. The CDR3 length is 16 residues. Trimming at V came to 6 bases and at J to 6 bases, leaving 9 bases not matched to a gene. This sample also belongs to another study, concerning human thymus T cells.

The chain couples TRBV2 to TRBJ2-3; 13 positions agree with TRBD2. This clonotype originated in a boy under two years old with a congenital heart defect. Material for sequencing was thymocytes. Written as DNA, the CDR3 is TGTGCCAGCAGGACGGGACTAGCGGGACTAGGGGATACGCAGTATTTT. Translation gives CASRTGLAGLGDTQYF.